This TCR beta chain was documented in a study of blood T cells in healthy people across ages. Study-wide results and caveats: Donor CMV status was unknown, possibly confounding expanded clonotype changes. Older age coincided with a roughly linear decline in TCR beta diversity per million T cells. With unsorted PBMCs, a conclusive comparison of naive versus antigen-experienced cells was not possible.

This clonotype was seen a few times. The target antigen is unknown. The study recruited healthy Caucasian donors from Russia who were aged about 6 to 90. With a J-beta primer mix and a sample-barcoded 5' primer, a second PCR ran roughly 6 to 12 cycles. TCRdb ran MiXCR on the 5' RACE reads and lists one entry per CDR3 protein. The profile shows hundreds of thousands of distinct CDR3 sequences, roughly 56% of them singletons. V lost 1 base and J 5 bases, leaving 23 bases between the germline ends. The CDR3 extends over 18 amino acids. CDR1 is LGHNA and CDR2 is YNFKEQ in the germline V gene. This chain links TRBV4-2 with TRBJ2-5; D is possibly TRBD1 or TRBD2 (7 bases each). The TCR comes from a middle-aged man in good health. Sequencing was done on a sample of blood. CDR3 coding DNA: TGTGCCAGCAGCCAAGGGACTAGAGCTGAGTCAGGGGGGGAGACCCAGTACTTC. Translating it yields CASSQGTRAESGGETQYF.